The clone carrying this T cell receptor (beta chain) has a count of ten or more. Researchers took RNA transcripts and amplified TCR beta CDR3 regions from them. HTBI-primed RT-PCR formed the first round, and a multiplex PCR formed the second. A single record per CDR3 protein comes from TCRdb applying MiXCR to the multiplex PCR reads. The repertoire holds roughly 610,000 distinct CDR3 sequences, with 22% as singletons. This sample stems from a study of Graves' ophthalmopathy and Graves' hyperthyroidism. This CDR3 comprises 12 residues. The germline V gene has CDR1 SGHAT and CDR2 FQNNGV. V was shortened by 5 bases and J by 6 bases, with 10 bases between the two germline ends.

The clonotype was recovered from a young woman with stable Graves' hyperthyroidism. Some clones in this sample may be carry-over from other donors' samples. Sequencing used peripheral blood. This chain uses TRBV11-2 with TRBJ1-1; no definite D call. The CDR3 sequence is CASSPGRPEAFF. CDR3 DNA: TGTGCCAGCAGCCCTGGACGACCTGAAGCTTTCTTT.